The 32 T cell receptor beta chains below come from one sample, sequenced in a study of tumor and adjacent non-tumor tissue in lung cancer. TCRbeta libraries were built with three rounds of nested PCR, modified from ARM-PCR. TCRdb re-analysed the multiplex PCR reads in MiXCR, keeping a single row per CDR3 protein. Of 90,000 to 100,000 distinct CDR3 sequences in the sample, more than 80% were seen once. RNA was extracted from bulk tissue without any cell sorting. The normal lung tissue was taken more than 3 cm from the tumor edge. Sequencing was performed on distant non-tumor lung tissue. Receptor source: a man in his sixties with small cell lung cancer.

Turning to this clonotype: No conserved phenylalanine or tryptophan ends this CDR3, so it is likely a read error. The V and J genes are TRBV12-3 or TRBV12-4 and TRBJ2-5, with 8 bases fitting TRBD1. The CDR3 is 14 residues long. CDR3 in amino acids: CASNLKDREETQYI. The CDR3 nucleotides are TGTGCCAGCAATTTAAAGGACAGGGAAGAGACCCAGTACATC.

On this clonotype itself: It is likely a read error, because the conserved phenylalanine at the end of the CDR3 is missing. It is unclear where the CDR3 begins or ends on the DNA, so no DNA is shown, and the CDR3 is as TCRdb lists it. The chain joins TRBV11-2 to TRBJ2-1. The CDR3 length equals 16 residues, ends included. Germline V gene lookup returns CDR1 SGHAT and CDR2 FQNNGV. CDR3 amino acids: CASILIGRGSYNEQLV.

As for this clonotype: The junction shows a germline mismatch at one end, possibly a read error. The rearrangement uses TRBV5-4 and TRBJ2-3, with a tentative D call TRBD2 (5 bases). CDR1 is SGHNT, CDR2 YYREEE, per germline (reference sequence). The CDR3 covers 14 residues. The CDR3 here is CASRLGGSTDTQYF. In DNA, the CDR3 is TGCGCCAGTAGATTGGGCGGGAGCACAGATACGCAGTATTTT.

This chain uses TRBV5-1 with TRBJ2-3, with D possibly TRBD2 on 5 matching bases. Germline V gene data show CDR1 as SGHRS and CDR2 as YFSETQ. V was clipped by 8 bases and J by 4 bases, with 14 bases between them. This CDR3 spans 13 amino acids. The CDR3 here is CASTWAGSDTQYF. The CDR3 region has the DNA TGCGCCAGTACATGGGCGGGTTCAGATACGCAGTATTTT.

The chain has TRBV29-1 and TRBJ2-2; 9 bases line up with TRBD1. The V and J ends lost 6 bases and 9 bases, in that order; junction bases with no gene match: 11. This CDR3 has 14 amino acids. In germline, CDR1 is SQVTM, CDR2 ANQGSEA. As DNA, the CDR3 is TGCAGCGTCCCGGGACAGGGAGATGCCTGGGAGCTGTTTTTT. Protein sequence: CSVPGQGDAWELFF.

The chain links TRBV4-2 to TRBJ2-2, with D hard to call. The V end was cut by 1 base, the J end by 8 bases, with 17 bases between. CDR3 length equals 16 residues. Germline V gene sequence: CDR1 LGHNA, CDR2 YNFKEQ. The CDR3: CASSQGGDGSTGELFF. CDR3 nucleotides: TGTGCCAGCAGCCAAGGAGGTGATGGATCCACTGGGGAGCTGTTTTTT.

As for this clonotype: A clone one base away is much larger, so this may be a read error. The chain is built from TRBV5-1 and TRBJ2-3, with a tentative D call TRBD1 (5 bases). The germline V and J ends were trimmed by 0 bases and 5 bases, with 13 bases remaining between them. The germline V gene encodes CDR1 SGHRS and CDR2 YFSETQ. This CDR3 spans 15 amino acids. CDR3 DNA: TGCGCCAGCAGCTTGGTGGGGCAGAGACTAGATACGCAGTATTTT. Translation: CASSLVGQRLDTQYF.

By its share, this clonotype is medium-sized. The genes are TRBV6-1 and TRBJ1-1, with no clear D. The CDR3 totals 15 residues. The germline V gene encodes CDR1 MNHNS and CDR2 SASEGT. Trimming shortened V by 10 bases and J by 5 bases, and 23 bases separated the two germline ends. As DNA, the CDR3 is TGTGCCATCCAGGACGGAGGCGTTGGGAGAACTGAAGCTTTCTTT. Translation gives CAIQDGGVGRTEAFF.

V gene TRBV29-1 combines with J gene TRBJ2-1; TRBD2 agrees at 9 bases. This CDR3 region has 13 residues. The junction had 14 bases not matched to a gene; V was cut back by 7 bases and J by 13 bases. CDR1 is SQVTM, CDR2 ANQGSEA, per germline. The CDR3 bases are TGCAGCGCTGGGGGTAGCGGGAGTGGTGCTCAGTTCTTC. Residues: CSAGGSGSGAQFF.

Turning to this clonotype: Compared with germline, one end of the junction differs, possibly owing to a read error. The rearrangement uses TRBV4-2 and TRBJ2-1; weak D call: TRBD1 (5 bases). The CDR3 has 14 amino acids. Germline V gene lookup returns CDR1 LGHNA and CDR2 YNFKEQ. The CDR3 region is CAGSQVSGNHEQFF. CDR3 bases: TGTGCCGGCAGCCAAGTATCAGGGAACCATGAGCAGTTCTTC.

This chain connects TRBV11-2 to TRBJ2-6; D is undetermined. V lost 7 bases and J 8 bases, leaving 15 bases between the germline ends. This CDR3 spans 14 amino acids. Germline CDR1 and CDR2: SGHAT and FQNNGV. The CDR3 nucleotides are TGTGCCAGCATCAAGGGATCCGAGACCAACGTCCTGACTTTC. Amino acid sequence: CASIKGSETNVLTF.

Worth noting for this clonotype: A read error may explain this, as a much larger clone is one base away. Here the CDR3 DNA reads TGTACCTGGAGTGGGGGGGGCGGTCAGCCCCAGCATTTT. This translates into CTWSGGGGQPQHF. The chain is built from TRBV30 and TRBJ1-5, with D perhaps TRBD1 (6 bases). The CDR3 extends over 13 amino acids. Looked up from germline, CDR1 is GTSNPN and CDR2 is SVGIG (reference sequence).

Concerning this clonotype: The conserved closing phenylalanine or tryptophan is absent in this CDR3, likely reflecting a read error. Written as DNA, the CDR3 is TGTGCAAGCAGCGGGCCCGGACAGGGGAATCAGCCCCAGCATTAT. Protein product: CASSGPGQGNQPQHY. V usage is TRBV6-2 or TRBV6-3 and J usage is TRBJ1-5, with 9 bases fitting TRBD1. CDR3 length: 15 amino acids. Germline CDR1 is MNHEY and CDR2 is SVGEGT.

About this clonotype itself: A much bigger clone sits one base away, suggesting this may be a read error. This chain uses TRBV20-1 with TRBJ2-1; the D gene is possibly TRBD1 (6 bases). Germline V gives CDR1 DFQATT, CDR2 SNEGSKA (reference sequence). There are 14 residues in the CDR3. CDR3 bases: TGCAATGCTAGAAGGACAGCGGCCCCCGATGAGCAGTTCTTC. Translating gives CNARRTAAPDEQFF.

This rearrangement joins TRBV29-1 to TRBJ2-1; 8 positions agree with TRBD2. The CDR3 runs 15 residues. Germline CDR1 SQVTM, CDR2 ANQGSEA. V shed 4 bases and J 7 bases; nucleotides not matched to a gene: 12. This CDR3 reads CSVAERERRANEQFF. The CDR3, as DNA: TGCAGCGTTGCGGAGCGGGAGAGAAGGGCAAATGAGCAGTTCTTC.

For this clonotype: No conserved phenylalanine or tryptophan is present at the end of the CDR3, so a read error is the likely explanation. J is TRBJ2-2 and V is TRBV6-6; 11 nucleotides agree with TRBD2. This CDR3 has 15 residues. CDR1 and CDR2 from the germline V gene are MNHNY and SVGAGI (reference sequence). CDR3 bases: TGTGCCAACAGTTATAGCGGGAGGGACACCGGGGAGCTGTTTCTT. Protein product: CANSYSGRDTGELFL.

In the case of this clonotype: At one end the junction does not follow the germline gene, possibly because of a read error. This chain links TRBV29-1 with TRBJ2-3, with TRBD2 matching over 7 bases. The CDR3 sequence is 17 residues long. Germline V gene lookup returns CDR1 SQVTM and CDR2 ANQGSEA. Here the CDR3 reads CSVGGLTGTTSTETQYF. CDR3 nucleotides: TGCAGCGTTGGAGGCCTAACTGGGACTACTAGCACAGAAACGCAGTATTTT.

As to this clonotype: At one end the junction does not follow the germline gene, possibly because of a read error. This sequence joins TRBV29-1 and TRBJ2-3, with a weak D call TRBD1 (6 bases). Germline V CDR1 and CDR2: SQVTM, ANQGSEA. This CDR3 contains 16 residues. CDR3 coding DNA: TGCAGTGTTGAAGATCGGTACAGGGTTCTTTTTGATACGCAGTGTTTT. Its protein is CSVEDRYRVLFDTQCF.

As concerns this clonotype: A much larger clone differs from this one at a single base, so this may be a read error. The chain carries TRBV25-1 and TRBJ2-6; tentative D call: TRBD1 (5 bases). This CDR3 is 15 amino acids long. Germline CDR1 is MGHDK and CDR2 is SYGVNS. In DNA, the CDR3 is TGTGCCGGCAGTGAAAGGGGCTCTGGGGCCAACGTCCTGACTTTC. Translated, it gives CAGSERGSGANVLTF.

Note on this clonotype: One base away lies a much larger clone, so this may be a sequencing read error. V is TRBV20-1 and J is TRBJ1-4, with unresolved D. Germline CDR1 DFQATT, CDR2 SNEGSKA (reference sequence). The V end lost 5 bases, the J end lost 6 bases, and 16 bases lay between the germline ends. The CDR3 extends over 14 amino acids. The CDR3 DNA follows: TGCAGTGCTTTACGACATGGATCGTATGAAAAACTGTTTTTT. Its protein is CSALRHGSYEKLFF.

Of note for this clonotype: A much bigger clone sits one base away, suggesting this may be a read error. The CDR3 region is CASNQGEGARAFF. The CDR3 DNA reads TGTGCCAGCAATCAAGGGGAGGGGGCTCGAGCTTTCTTT. The chain couples TRBV7-9 to TRBJ1-1, with 7 bases lining up with TRBD1. V dropped 7 bases and J dropped 10; count of bases not matched to a gene: 12. The CDR3 is made up of 13 amino acids. In germline, CDR1 is SEHNR, CDR2 FQNEAQ (reference sequence).

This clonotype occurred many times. The CDR3 DNA reads TGTGCTAGTCTCTCCTTTAGGAATAGCGGGAGTCGGAGGACAGATACGCAGTATTTT. This encodes CASLSFRNSGSRRTDTQYF. This chain uses TRBV12-5 with TRBJ2-3; 9 nucleotides agree with TRBD2. Germline V gene lookup returns CDR1 LGHNT and CDR2 FRNRAP. V gave up 8 bases and J gave up 3 bases; unmatched junction bases: 21. The CDR3 has 19 residues.

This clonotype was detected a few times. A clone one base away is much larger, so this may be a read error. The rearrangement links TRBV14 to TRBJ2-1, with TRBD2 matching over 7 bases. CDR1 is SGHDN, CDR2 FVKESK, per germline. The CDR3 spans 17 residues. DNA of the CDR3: TGTGTCAGCAGCCAAATGGCGGGAGCCCTCTCCTACAATGAGCAGTTCTTC. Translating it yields CVSSQMAGALSYNEQFF.

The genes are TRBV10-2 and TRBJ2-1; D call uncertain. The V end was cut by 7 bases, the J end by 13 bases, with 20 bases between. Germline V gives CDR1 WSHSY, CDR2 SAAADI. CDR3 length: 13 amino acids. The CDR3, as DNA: TGCGCCAGCAATGATTCTAGGGTGGGTGATCAGTTCTTC. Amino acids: CASNDSRVGDQFF.

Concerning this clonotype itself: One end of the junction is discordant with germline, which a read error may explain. The CDR3 DNA is TGCAGTGCTAAACTCCCCGGCTCCTGCGAGCAGTACTTC. This gives the protein CSAKLPGSCEQYF. The V call is TRBV20-1, the J call TRBJ2-7; no clear D. There are 13 residues in the CDR3. Germline V gives CDR1 DFQATT, CDR2 SNEGSKA (reference sequence).

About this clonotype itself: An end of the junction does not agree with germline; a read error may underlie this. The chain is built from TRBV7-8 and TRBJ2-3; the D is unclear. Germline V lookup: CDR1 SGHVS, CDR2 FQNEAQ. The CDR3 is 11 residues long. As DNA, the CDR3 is TGTGCCAGCAGCTCAGTTGATACGCAATATTTT. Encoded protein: CASSSVDTQYF.

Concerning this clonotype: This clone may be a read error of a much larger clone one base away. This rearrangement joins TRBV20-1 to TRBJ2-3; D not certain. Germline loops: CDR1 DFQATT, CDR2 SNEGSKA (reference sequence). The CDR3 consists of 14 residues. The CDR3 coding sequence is TGCACTGCCGAGACGAGAGAGAGCACAGATACGCAGTATTTT. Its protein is CTAETRESTDTQYF.

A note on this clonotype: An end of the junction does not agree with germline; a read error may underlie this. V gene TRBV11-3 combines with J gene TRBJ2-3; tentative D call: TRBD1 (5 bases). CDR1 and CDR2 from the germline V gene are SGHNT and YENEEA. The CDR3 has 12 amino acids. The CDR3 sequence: CATSHPQGTQYF. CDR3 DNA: TGTGCCACCAGCCACCCCCAGGGTACGCAGTATTTT.

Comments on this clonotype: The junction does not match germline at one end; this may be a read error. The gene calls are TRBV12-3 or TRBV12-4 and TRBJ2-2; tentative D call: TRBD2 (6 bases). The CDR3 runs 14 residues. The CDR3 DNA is TGTGCCCGCAGTCGGACTGGGGGAGGCGGGGAGCTGTTTTTT. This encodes CARSRTGGGGELFF.

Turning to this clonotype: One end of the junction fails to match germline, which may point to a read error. The CDR3 loop is CASRDPNEKLFF. The CDR3 nucleotides are TGTGCCTCCCGGGACCCTAATGAAAAATTGTTTTTT. The chain couples TRBV28 to TRBJ1-4; tentative D call: TRBD1 (5 bases). This CDR3 contains 12 residues. Germline CDR1 reads MDHEN; CDR2 reads SYDVKM.

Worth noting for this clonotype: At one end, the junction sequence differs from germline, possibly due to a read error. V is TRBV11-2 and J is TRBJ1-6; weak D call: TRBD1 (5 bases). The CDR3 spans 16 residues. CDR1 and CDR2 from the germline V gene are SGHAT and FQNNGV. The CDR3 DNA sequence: TGTACCAGCAGCTTAGTGGGGGGGGGGTATAATTCAGCCCTCCACTTT. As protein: CTSSLVGGGYNSALHF.

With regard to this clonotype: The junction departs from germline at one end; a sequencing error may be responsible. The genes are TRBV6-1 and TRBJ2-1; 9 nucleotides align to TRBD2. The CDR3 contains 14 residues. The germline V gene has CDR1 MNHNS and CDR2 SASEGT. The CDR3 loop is CTSIFSGSRNGQFF. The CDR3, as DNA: TGTACCAGCATCTTTAGCGGGAGTAGGAATGGACAGTTCTTC.